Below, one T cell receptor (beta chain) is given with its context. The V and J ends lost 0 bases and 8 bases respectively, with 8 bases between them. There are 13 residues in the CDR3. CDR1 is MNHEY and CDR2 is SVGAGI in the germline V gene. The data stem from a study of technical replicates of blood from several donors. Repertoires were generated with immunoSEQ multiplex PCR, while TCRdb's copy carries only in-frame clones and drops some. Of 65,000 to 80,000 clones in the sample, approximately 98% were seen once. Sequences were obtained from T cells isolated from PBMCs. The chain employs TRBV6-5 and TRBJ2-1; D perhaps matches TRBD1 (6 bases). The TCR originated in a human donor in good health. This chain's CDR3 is CASSYSGHYEQFF. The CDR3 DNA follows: TGTGCCAGCAGTTACTCGGGACACTATGAGCAGTTCTTC.